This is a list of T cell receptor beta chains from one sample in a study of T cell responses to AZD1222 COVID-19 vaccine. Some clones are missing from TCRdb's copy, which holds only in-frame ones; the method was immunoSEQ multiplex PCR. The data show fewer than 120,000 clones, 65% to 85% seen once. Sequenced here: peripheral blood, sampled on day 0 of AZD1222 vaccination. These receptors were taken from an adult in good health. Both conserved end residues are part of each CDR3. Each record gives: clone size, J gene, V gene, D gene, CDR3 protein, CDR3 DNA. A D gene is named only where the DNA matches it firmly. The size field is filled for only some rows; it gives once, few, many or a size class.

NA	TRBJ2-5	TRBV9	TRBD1	CASSPQGQGVGTQYF	TGTGCCAGCAGCCCCCAGGGACAGGGTGTCGGGACCCAGTACTTC
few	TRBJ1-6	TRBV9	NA	CASSDQTIGNSPLHF	TGTGCCAGCAGCGACCAAACAATCGGGAATTCACCCCTCCACTTT
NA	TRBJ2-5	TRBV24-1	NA	CATSVGGPTETQYF	TGTGCCACCAGTGTAGGGGGGCCGACAGAGACCCAGTACTTC
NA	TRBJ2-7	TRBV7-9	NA	CASSPQAGTAYF	TGTGCCAGCAGCCCCCAGGCTGGGACGGCATACTTC
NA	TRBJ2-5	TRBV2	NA	CASSAQGGETQYF	TGTGCCAGCAGCGCCCAGGGGGGGGAGACCCAGTACTTC
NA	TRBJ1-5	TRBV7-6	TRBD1	CASSLAPGGVQPQHF	TGTGCCAGCAGCTTAGCGCCAGGGGGCGTTCAGCCCCAGCATTTT
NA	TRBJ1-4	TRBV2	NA	CASTGTLATNEKLFF	TGTGCCAGCACCGGGACGTTGGCAACTAATGAAAAACTGTTTTTT
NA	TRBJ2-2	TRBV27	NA	CASSLIAGEGGELFF	TGTGCCAGCAGTTTGATTGCAGGGGAGGGCGGGGAGCTGTTTTTT
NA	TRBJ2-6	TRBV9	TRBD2	CASSVGISGRRAGANVLTF	TGTGCCAGCAGCGTAGGGATTAGCGGGAGAAGGGCTGGGGCCAACGTCCTGACTTTC
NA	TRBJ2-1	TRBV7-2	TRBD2	CASSLAGGLYNEQFF	TGTGCCAGCAGCTTAGCGGGAGGGTTATACAATGAGCAGTTCTTC
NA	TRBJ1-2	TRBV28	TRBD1	CASSLGQGNYGYTF	TGTGCCAGCTCCCTGGGACAGGGAAACTATGGCTACACCTTC
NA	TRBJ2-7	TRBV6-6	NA	CASRDGTLYEQYF	TGTGCCAGCAGGGACGGAACGTTGTACGAGCAGTACTTC
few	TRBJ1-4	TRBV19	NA	CASSIYSGRTNEKLFF	TGTGCCAGTAGTATTTATTCTGGCAGGACTAATGAAAAACTGTTTTTT
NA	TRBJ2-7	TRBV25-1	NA	CASSDRSPYEQYF	TGTGCCAGCAGTGACCGGTCGCCCTACGAGCAGTACTTC
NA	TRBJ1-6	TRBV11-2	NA	CASSPSNYNSPLHF	TGTGCCAGCAGCCCCTCGAACTATAATTCACCCCTCCACTTT
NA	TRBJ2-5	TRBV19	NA	CASRSPGVPETQYF	TGTGCCAGTAGGTCCCCGGGGGTGCCGGAGACCCAGTACTTC
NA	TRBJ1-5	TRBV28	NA	CASRTNQPQHF	TGTGCCAGCAGGACGAATCAGCCCCAGCATTTT
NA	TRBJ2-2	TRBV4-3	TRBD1	CASSQARTGSGELFF	TGCGCCAGCAGCCAGGCCCGGACAGGATCGGGGGAGCTGTTTTTT
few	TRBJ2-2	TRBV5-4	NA	CASSRTTSRFTGELFF	TGTGCCAGCAGCCGTACAACTAGCCGATTCACCGGGGAGCTGTTTTTT
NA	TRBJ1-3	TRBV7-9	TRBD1	CASAQGAGGNTIYF	TGTGCCAGCGCCCAGGGGGCGGGTGGAAACACCATATATTTT
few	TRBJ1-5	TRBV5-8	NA	CASSLDRAQPQHF	TGTGCCAGCAGCTTGGACAGGGCTCAGCCCCAGCATTTT
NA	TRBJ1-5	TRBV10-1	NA	CASSGGRGATSYSNQPQHF	TGCGCCAGCAGTGGGGGCCGGGGGGCCACTAGTTATAGCAATCAGCCCCAGCATTTT
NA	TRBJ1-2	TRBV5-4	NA	CASSLAGRNNYGYTF	TGTGCCAGCAGCTTGGCTGGACGCAATAACTATGGCTACACCTTC
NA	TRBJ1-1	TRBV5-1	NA	CASSLRETAISEAFF	TGCGCCAGCAGCTTGAGGGAAACTGCGATCTCTGAAGCTTTCTTT
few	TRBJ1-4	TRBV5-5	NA	CASSTGPSRTNEKLFF	TGTGCCAGCAGCACCGGGCCAAGCCGAACTAATGAAAAACTGTTTTTT
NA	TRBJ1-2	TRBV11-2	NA	CASSLDPFYGYTF	TGTGCCAGCAGCTTAGATCCCTTCTATGGCTACACCTTC
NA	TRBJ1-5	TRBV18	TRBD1	CASSERQGATSHQPQHF	TGTGCCAGCTCAGAGAGACAGGGGGCGACTTCTCATCAGCCCCAGCATTTT
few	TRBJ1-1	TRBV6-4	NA	CASSDPLEGDTEAFF	TGTGCCAGCAGTGACCCTCTTGAGGGGGACACTGAAGCTTTCTTT
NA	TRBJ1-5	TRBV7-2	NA	CASSTQGGQPQHF	TGTGCCAGCAGCACTCAGGGAGGTCAGCCCCAGCATTTT
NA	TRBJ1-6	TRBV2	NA	CASSRGLYNSPLHF	TGTGCCAGCAGTAGGGGCCTCTATAATTCACCCCTCCACTTT
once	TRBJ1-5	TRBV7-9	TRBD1	CASSSRGGQGSNQPQHF	TGTGCCAGCAGCTCGAGGGGTGGACAGGGTAGCAATCAGCCCCAGCATTTT
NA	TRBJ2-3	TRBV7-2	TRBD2	CASSLDGGGRADTQYF	TGTGCCAGCAGCTTAGATGGTGGCGGGAGGGCAGATACGCAGTATTTT
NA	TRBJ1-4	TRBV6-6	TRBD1	CASSWTGPNEKLFF	TGTGCCAGCAGTTGGACAGGCCCGAATGAAAAACTGTTTTTT
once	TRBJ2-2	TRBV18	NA	CASSQSTQGYTGELFF	TGTGCCAGCTCACAGTCCACCCAGGGCTACACCGGGGAGCTGTTTTTT
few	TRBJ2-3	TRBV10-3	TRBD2	CAIRTTSATDTQYF	TGTGCCATCAGGACGACTAGCGCCACAGATACGCAGTATTTT
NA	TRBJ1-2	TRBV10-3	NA	CAIRREGGVNYGYTF	TGTGCCATCAGAAGAGAGGGGGGTGTCAACTATGGCTACACCTTC
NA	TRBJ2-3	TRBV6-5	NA	CASSPWAASTDTQYF	TGTGCCAGCAGTCCCTGGGCAGCCAGCACAGATACGCAGTATTTT
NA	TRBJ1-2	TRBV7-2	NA	CASSPSVGYTF	TGTGCCAGCAGCCCCTCGGTGGGCTACACCTTC
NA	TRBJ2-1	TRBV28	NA	CASVEGYYNEQFF	TGTGCCAGCGTGGAGGGCTACTACAATGAGCAGTTCTTC
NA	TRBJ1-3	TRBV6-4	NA	CASSIAADSGNTIYF	TGTGCCAGCAGCATAGCCGCTGACTCTGGAAACACCATATATTTT
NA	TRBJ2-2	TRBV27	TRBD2	CASRRWAGVGGELFF	TGTGCCAGCCGGCGGTGGGCGGGAGTGGGCGGGGAGCTGTTTTTT
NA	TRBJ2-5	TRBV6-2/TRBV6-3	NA	CASSYHRSGQETQYF	TGTGCCAGCAGTTACCATCGCAGCGGCCAAGAGACCCAGTACTTC
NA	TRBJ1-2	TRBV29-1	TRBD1	CSVADDRGGYTF	TGCAGCGTAGCAGACGACAGGGGAGGCTACACCTTC
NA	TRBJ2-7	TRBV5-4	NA	CASSPGGGWEYF	TGTGCCAGCAGCCCAGGGGGAGGGTGGGAGTACTTC
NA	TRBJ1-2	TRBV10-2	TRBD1	CASSAGDRGDYGYTF	TGCGCCAGCAGTGCGGGGGACAGGGGGGACTATGGCTACACCTTC
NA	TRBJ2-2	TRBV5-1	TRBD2	CASSSDSSGINTGELFF	TGCGCCAGCAGCTCCGATTCTAGCGGGATCAACACCGGGGAGCTGTTTTTT
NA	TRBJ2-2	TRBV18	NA	CASSPRVPSGDNTGELFF	TGTGCCAGCTCACCAAGGGTTCCTTCCGGGGACAACACCGGGGAGCTGTTTTTT
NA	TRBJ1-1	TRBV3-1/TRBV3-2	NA	CASSQVGENTEAFF	TGTGCCAGCAGCCAAGTGGGGGAGAACACTGAAGCTTTCTTT
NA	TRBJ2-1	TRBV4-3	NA	CASSQDGNEQFF	TGCGCCAGCAGCCAAGATGGTAATGAGCAGTTCTTC
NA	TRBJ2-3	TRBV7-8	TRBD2	CASRRTSGGTDTQYF	TGTGCCAGCAGACGGACTAGCGGGGGGACAGATACGCAGTATTTT
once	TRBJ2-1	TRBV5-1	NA	CASSFTGYNEQFF	TGCGCCAGCAGCTTTACTGGGTACAATGAGCAGTTCTTC
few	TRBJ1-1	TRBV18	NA	CASSPPIRRETEAFF	TGTGCCAGCTCACCACCGATAAGAAGAGAAACTGAAGCTTTCTTT
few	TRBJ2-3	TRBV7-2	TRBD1	CASSRSGTVRGTDTQYF	TGTGCCAGCAGCCGCTCCGGGACAGTGAGGGGGACAGATACGCAGTATTTT
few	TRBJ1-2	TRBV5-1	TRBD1	CASRGTGAHGYTF	TGCGCCAGCAGAGGAACAGGGGCGCATGGCTACACCTTC
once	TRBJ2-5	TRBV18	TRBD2	CASSPRLAGKLPGETQYF	TGTGCCAGCTCACCTCGACTAGCGGGAAAACTCCCTGGAGAGACCCAGTACTTC
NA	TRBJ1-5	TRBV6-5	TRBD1	CASSRTAGGPQPQHF	TGTGCCAGCAGCCGAACCGCAGGGGGCCCTCAGCCCCAGCATTTT
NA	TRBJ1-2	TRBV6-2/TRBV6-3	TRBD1	CASSLPVGTGSRYGYTF	TGTGCCAGCAGCCTACCGGTCGGGACAGGGTCCCGCTATGGCTACACCTTC
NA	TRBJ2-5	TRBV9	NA	CASSVAKGHETQYF	TGTGCCAGCAGCGTAGCGAAGGGCCACGAGACCCAGTACTTC
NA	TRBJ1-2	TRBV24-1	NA	CATLTGTRSCRTF	TGTGCCACCCTTACAGGGACTCGGTCGTGTAGGACCTTC